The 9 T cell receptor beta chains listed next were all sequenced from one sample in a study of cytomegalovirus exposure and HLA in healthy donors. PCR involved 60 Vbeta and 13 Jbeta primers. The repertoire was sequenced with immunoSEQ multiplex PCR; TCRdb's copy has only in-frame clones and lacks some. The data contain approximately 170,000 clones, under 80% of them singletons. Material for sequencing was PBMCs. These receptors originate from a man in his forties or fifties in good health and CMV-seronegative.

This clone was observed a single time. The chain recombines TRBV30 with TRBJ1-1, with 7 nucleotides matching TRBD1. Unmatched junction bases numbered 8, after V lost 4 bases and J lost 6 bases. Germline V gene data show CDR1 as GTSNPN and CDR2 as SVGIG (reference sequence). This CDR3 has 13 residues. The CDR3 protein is CAWNDRGQPEAFF. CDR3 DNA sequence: TGTGCCTGGAATGATAGGGGGCAACCTGAAGCTTTCTTT.

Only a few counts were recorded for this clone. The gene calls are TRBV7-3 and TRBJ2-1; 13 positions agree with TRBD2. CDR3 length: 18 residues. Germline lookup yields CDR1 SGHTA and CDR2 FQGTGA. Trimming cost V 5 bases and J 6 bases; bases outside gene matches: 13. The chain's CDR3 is CASSPDAPGLAGINEQFF. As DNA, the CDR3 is TGTGCCAGCAGCCCAGACGCACCGGGACTAGCGGGAATCAATGAGCAGTTCTTC.

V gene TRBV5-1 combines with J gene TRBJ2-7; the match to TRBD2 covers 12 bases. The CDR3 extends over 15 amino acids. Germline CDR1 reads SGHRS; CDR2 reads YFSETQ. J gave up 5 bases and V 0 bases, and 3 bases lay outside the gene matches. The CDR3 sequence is CASSLALAGGNEQYF. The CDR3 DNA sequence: TGCGCCAGCAGCTTGGCCCTAGCGGGGGGGAACGAGCAGTACTTC.

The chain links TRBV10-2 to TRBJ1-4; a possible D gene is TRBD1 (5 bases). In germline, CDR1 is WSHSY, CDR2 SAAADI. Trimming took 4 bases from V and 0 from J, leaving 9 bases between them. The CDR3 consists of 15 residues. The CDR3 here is CASSAGGATNEKLFF. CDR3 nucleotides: TGCGCCAGCAGTGCCGGGGGTGCAACTAATGAAAAACTGTTTTTT.

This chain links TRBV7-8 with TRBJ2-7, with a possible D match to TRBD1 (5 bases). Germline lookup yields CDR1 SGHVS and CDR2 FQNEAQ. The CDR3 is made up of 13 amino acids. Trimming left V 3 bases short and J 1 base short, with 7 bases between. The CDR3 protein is CASSFSGSYEQYF. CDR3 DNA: TGTGCCAGCAGCTTTTCAGGGTCCTACGAGCAGTACTTC.

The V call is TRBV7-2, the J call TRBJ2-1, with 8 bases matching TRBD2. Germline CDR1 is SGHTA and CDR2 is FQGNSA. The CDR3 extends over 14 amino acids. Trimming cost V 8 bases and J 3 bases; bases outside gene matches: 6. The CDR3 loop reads CASATGGVYNEQFF. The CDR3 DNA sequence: TGTGCCAGCGCAACGGGGGGGGTCTACAATGAGCAGTTCTTC. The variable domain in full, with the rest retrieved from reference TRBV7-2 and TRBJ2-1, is GAGVSQSPSNKVTEKGKDVELRCDPISGHTALYWYRQSLGQGLEFLIYFQGNSAPDKSGLPSDRFSAERTGGSVSTLTIQRTQQEDSAVYLCASATGGVYNEQFFGPGTRLTVL.

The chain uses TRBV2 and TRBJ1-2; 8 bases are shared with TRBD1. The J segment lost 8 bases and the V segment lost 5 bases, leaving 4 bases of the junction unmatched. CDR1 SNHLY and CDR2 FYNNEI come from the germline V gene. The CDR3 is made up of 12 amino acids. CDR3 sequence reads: CASSPGGVGYTF. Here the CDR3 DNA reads TGTGCCAGCAGTCCAGGGGGCGTGGGCTACACCTTC.

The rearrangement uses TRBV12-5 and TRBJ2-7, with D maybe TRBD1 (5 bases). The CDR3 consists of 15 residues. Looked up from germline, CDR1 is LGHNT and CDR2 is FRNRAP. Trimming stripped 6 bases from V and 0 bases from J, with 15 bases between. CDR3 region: CASGRALDSSYEQYF. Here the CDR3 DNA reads TGTGCTAGTGGCCGGGCCTTAGACAGCTCCTACGAGCAGTACTTC.

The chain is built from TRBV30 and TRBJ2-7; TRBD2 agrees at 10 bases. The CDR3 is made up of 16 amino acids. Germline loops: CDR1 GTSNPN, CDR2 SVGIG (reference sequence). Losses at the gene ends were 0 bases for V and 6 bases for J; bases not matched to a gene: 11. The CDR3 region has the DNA TGTGCCTGGAGTGTACACTCCCTAGCGGGAGTACGCGAGCAGTACTTC. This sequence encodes CAWSVHSLAGVREQYF.